This TCR beta chain derives from a study of radiation and T cells in renal cell carcinoma. Background on the study: Nephrectomy followed 15 Gy stereotactic body radiation by 4 weeks.

Repertoires were generated with immunoSEQ multiplex PCR, while TCRdb's copy carries only in-frame clones and drops some. The data contain roughly 130,000 clones, over 75% of them seen just once; the ten biggest clones take up under 2.5%. This clone occurred once. Its specificity is unknown. Study-wide results and caveats: No pretreatment tumor biopsies were available for baseline clonotypes.

This CDR3 has 15 residues. Germline CDR1 and CDR2: MNHEY and SVGAGI. The J segment lost 5 bases and the V segment lost 4 bases, leaving 11 bases of the junction unmatched. As for time point: blood 2 weeks post-SBRT. Treatment reported: 15 Gy SBRT to primary tumor, nephrectomy 4 weeks later. Blood was sampled at baseline, 2 weeks and 4 weeks after SBRT. This renal cell carcinoma was of the clear cell type. This sample comprised blood, obtained from a patient whose treatment included radiotherapy and nephrectomy. This receptor was identified in an older woman with renal cell carcinoma. The rearrangement uses TRBV6-5 and TRBJ2-7; 7 nucleotides agree with TRBD1. DNA of the CDR3: TGTGCCAGCAGTTTCTCCGACAGGGTAGTCGACGAGCAGTACTTC. Protein sequence: CASSFSDRVVDEQYF.